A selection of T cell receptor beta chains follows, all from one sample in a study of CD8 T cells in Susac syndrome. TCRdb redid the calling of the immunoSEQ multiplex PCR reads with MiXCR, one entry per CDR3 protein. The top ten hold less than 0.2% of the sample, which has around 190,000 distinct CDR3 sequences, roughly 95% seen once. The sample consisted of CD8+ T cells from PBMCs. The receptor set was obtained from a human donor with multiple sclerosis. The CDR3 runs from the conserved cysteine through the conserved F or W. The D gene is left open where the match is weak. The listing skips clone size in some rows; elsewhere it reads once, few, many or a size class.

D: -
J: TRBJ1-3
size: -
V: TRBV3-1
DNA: TGTGCCAGCAGCCAAGAGATGGGGTCTGGAAACACCATATATTTT
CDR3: CASSQEMGSGNTIYF

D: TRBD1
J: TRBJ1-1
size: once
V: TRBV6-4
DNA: TGTGCCAGCAGTGAGACAGGGCTAAGGGACACTGAAGCTTTCTTT
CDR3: CASSETGLRDTEAFF

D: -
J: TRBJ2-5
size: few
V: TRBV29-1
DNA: TGCAGCGTTCTGGGCGCAGGGTGGGAAGAGACCCAGTACTTC
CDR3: CSVLGAGWEETQYF

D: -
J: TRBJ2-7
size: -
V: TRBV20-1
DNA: TGCAGTGCTAGGGTGACTGCGGGCAACTACGAGCAGTACTTC
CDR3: CSARVTAGNYEQYF

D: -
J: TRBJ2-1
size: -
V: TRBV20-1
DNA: TGCAGTGCTAGAGAGCCCACAGCTGGTGAGCAGTTCTTC
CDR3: CSAREPTAGEQFF

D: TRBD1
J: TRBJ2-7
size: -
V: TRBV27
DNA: TGTGCCAGCAGCCAGACAGGGATCGGGTACGAGCAGTACTTC
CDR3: CASSQTGIGYEQYF

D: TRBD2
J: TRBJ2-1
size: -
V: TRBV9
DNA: TGTGCCAGCAGCCTCGGAGGGAGGGATGAGCAGTTCTTC
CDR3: CASSLGGRDEQFF

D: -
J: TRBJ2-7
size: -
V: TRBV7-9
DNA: TGTGCCAGCAGCTCCCCCGCGGTTCTCCACGAGCAGTACTTC
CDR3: CASSSPAVLHEQYF

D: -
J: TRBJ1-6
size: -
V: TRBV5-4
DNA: TGTGCCAGCCAAGGGACCGATAATTCACCCCTCCACTTT
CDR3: CASQGTDNSPLHF

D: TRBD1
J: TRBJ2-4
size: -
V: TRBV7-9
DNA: TGTGCCAGCAGCTCGGGACAGGCTTCAGCCAAAAACATTCAGTACTTC
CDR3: CASSSGQASAKNIQYF